Listed below are T cell receptor beta chains from one sample, sequenced in a study of identical twins. TCRdb called the 5' RACE reads again in MiXCR, with one record for every CDR3 protein. The sample has a few hundred thousand distinct CDR3 sequences; around 15% are singletons. These data are also associated with another study on yellow fever vaccine responses in identical twins.

Sequencing was performed on CD4+ T cells sorted from blood. Every receptor here comes from a woman aged 18-30 years in good health. The CDR3 runs from the conserved cysteine through the conserved F or W. Fields, in order: J gene, V gene, CDR3 protein.

TRBJ2-1 | TRBV20-1 | CSARISPPGNEQFF
TRBJ2-5 | TRBV5-1 | CASSLDGGGGLQETQYF
TRBJ2-3 | TRBV24-1 | CATSDVDLAGVGDTQYF
TRBJ2-1 | TRBV20-1 | CSAEVGTSAYEQFF
TRBJ2-5 | TRBV10-3 | CAIRGTGEETQYF
TRBJ2-3 | TRBV6-5 | CASSYSMTSGGRDTQYF
TRBJ1-2 | TRBV12-3/TRBV12-4 | CASSLGRTQGSGGYTF
TRBJ2-7 | TRBV3-1 | CASSHWESPSYEQYF
TRBJ2-1 | TRBV20-1 | CSARDRASGGVFYNEQFF
TRBJ2-1 | TRBV20-1 | CSARKRSGQIPPGGNEQFF
TRBJ1-5 | TRBV12-3/TRBV12-4 | CASSFSGKDQPQHF
TRBJ2-3 | TRBV10-3 | CAITLSGTADTQYF
TRBJ1-1 | TRBV10-3 | CAITRSENTEAFF
TRBJ2-1 | TRBV5-1 | CASSKESGGAWNEQFF
TRBJ2-5 | TRBV29-1 | CSVEEGLYQETQYF
TRBJ2-3 | TRBV7-9 | CASSSPAGGRTDTQYF
TRBJ1-1 | TRBV20-1 | CSARLVSGEAFF
TRBJ2-7 | TRBV11-3 | CASSLPSSNEQYF
TRBJ2-1 | TRBV29-1 | CSVESYGSGGFEQFF
TRBJ1-5 | TRBV29-1 | CSVDGDGDQPQHF
TRBJ2-3 | TRBV7-6 | CARKGERRGTDTQYF
TRBJ2-6 | TRBV6-1 | CASSVLAGVGANVLTF
TRBJ2-1 | TRBV9 | CASSVASLTSAPYNEQFF
TRBJ1-4 | TRBV7-9 | CASSLNGGSNEKLFF
TRBJ2-5 | TRBV20-1 | CSATGGGETQYF
TRBJ2-1 | TRBV4-1 | CASSQEGLDRGRDPSSYNEQFF
TRBJ1-4 | TRBV11-1 | CASSLVASRGATNEKLFF
TRBJ2-5 | TRBV20-1 | CSASPGTLQETQYF
TRBJ2-5 | TRBV29-1 | CSVGDQTQYF
TRBJ2-1 | TRBV5-6 | CASSLGTEQFF
TRBJ2-2 | TRBV5-1 | CASNRAGEGGELFF
TRBJ1-2 | TRBV29-1 | CSAVGQTNYGYTF
TRBJ1-6 | TRBV7-9 | CASSLGWAPGGHSPLHF
TRBJ1-1 | TRBV2 | CASTRQLGHTEAFF
TRBJ2-3 | TRBV29-1 | CSASTGTTDTQYF
TRBJ2-2 | TRBV28 | CASSLKSLAPAPNTGELFF
TRBJ2-5 | TRBV3-1 | CASSLGGTGAETQYF
TRBJ2-1 | TRBV7-9 | CASSPWYNEQFF
TRBJ2-6 | TRBV4-1 | CASSQGPFSGANVLTF
TRBJ2-3 | TRBV12-3/TRBV12-4 | CASSGGQGLVTQYF
TRBJ2-7 | TRBV18 | CASSPPNRQIRTYEQYF
TRBJ2-1 | TRBV18 | CASSPPGSEQFF
TRBJ2-1 | TRBV20-1 | CSARLSGGLAGANEQFF
TRBJ1-4 | TRBV7-8 | CASSLARGPNEKLFF
TRBJ1-1 | TRBV6-1 | CASKPARQGEGTEAFF
TRBJ2-7 | TRBV12-3/TRBV12-4 | CASSLGQGPYYEQYF
TRBJ2-5 | TRBV15 | CATRTNIETQYF
TRBJ2-3 | TRBV3-1 | CASSLQTGYTDTQYF